The sequence of this T cell receptor (beta chain) was determined in a study of T cell responses to AZD1222 COVID-19 vaccine. TCRdb keeps only in-frame clones here, not all; method: immunoSEQ multiplex PCR. The repertoire consists of about 130,000 clones, with 88% occurring once and the leading ten covering under 9%. The CDR3 totals 13 residues. Deletions cut 3 bases from V and 6 bases from J, with 11 bases between. Germline-derived CDR1 and CDR2 are SEHNR and FQNEAQ (reference sequence). The receptor comes from an adult in good health. This sequence joins TRBV7-9 and TRBJ1-1; tentative D call: TRBD1 (6 bases). Sequencing used peripheral blood, obtained on day 0 of AZD1222 vaccination. Written as DNA, the CDR3 is TGTGCCAGCAGCTTCGACGGACAGCCTGAAGCTTTCTTT. Translation: CASSFDGQPEAFF.